These 9 T cell receptor beta chains came from one sample sequenced in a study of molecular identifiers for immune sequencing clone quantification (dated by TCRdb to the late 2010s). The library relied on PCR. For sequencing, an Illumina HiSeq 4000 was employed. TCRdb reran the public reads through fastp at Q25 and MiXCR, keeping productive beta chains. Every CDR3 protein is listed once, alongside the most common genes and DNA of its rows. The sample table holds 300,000 to 350,000 distinct CDR3 sequences, of which around 21% were seen once. Jointly, the top ten make up under 0.95% of the sample. Sequenced sample: naive CD8+ T cells from blood, with Jurkat cell RNA spiked in. The meaning of the sample's cell subset or site label: FACS-sorted CD8+CD4-CCR7+CD45RA+ naive T cells. The source of these receptors is a human donor in good health. Some libraries in this study had Jurkat cell RNA spiked in.

There are many counts of this clonotype. The chain carries TRBV5-4 and TRBJ1-1, with 9 bases aligning to TRBD1. V lost 3 bases, J lost 0 bases, and 12 bases stayed unmatched. The CDR3 runs 18 residues. From germline, CDR1 is SGHNT and CDR2 YYREEE (reference sequence). The CDR3 DNA sequence: TGTGCCAGCAGCTCAGAGGGACAGGGCGTGTTCATGAACACTGAAGCTTTCTTT. Translation gives CASSSEGQGVFMNTEAFF.

This clonotype appeared many times. The chain employs TRBV4-1 and TRBJ1-5, with 7 bases lining up with TRBD1. The trim removed 4 bases at V and 3 bases at J, leaving 9 bases unmatched. Germline loops: CDR1 MGHRA, CDR2 YSYEKL. CDR3 length: 16 amino acids. The CDR3 protein is CASSRQTGFNNQPQHF. Here the CDR3 DNA reads TGCGCCAGCAGCCGCCAGACAGGGTTTAACAATCAGCCCCAGCATTTT.

Many counts were recorded for this clonotype. The rearrangement links TRBV9 to TRBJ2-4; possibly TRBD2 for D (5 bases). Germline loops: CDR1 SGDLS, CDR2 YYNGEE. CDR3 length: 14 residues. V was shortened by 1 base and J by 7 bases, with 12 bases between the two germline ends. CDR3 sequence reads: CASSVSPGFNIQYF. The CDR3 DNA follows: TGTGCCAGCAGCGTAAGTCCGGGATTTAACATTCAGTACTTC.

This clonotype was counted only a few times. The chain uses TRBV2 and TRBJ2-7; no clear D. CDR3 length equals 14 residues. Germline V gives CDR1 SNHLY, CDR2 FYNNEI. Trimming cost V 7 bases and J 4 bases, with 17 bases left between them. CDR3: CASIESTRYYEQYF. In nucleotides, the CDR3 is TGTGCCAGCATCGAGTCCACACGATATTACGAGCAGTACTTC.

This clonotype was seen ten or more times. The chain is built from TRBV6-5 and TRBJ1-5; D is unclear. The CDR3 has 14 amino acids. Germline V gene data show CDR1 as MNHEY and CDR2 as SVGAGI. The V and J ends lost 2 bases and 3 bases respectively, with 8 bases between them. The CDR3 DNA follows: TGTGCCAGCAGTTACAGCGGGGACAATCAGCCCCAGCATTTT. It translates to CASSYSGDNQPQHF.

This clonotype has ten or more counts. The chain uses TRBV14 and TRBJ1-2, with 8 bases fitting TRBD1. The germline V gene has CDR1 SGHDN and CDR2 FVKESK. CDR3 length: 13 amino acids. The V gene end was trimmed by 3 bases and the J gene end by 8 bases; junction bases not matched to a gene: 5. CDR3 residues: CASSQTGALGYTF. The DNA of the CDR3 is TGTGCCAGCAGCCAGACAGGGGCTCTGGGCTACACCTTC.

This rearrangement joins TRBV27 to TRBJ2-3; perhaps TRBD2 as D (6 bases). The V and J ends lost 6 bases and 1 base respectively, with 11 bases between them. The CDR3 is 14 residues long. CDR1 MNHEY and CDR2 SMNVEV come from the germline V gene (reference sequence). In DNA form, the CDR3 reads TGTGCCAGCAGCTCGGGAGTTCGCACAGATACGCAGTATTTT. Amino acid sequence: CASSSGVRTDTQYF.

There are many counts of this clonotype. V is TRBV6-1 and J is TRBJ1-5; D unresolved. The germline V and J ends were trimmed by 7 bases and 3 bases, with 10 bases remaining between them. Looked up from germline, CDR1 is MNHNS and CDR2 is SASEGT. This CDR3 is 13 amino acids long. The CDR3 nucleotides read TGTGCCAGCATAGTGAGCTACAATCAGCCCCAGCATTTT. It yields the protein CASIVSYNQPQHF.

There are many counts of this clonotype. The V and J genes are TRBV4-1 and TRBJ1-5; D is unclear. V lost 6 bases to trimming and J lost 5 bases, with 11 bases between them. The germline V gene encodes CDR1 MGHRA and CDR2 YSYEKL. The CDR3 totals 13 residues. The CDR3 nucleotides read TGCGCCAGCAGTCCTGGGCGGGATCAGCCCCAGCATTTT. This encodes CASSPGRDQPQHF.